The rows below give T cell receptor beta chains drawn from one sample of a study of CD8 T cells in Susac syndrome. From the immunoSEQ multiplex PCR reads, TCRdb called clonotypes with MiXCR, one entry per CDR3 protein. The sample has around 110,000 distinct CDR3 sequences; 94% are singletons. Sequenced input: CD8+ T cells from PBMCs. These receptors originate from a human donor with Susac syndrome. CDR3s leave out the opening cysteine and the closing phenylalanine or tryptophan. Fields, in order: D gene, J gene, V gene, CDR3 protein. The D gene is left open where the match is weak.

TRBD1	TRBJ1-2	TRBV7-9	ASRMGTGPLYGYT
.	TRBJ2-7	TRBV13	ASSLEGSSYEQY
.	TRBJ2-5	TRBV7-9	ASSIRQAWEETQY
TRBD2	TRBJ2-1	TRBV20-1	SARQMILERGTNEQF
.	TRBJ2-5	TRBV15	ATSRDRLGFTKETQY
TRBD1	TRBJ1-1	TRBV12-3/TRBV12-4	ASSSSTGGSRTEAF
.	TRBJ1-6	TRBV6-5	ASSGSVNSPLH
.	TRBJ1-2	TRBV4-3	ASSQMIDYGYT
.	TRBJ1-1	TRBV9	ASSPPSHGTEAF
.	TRBJ1-2	TRBV9	ASSVGVPSSHGYT
.	TRBJ1-1	TRBV27	ASSLPGPEAF